This T cell receptor (beta chain) was observed in a study of T-cell memory formation after mild COVID-19. Whole-study context: Among the donors, TCR clusters were largely specific to each donor.

This CDR3 spans 14 amino acids. The V segment lost 3 bases and the J segment 5 bases; nucleotides outside the gene matches: 4. Germline CDR1 and CDR2: LNHNV and YYDKDF (reference sequence). Of note for this clonotype: Its cognate antigen is unknown.

Study outcomes and limitations: Clones that shrank (day 15 to 85) were balanced CD4/CD8, whereas later expanders leaned CD4+.

TCRdb re-called the 5' RACE reads with MiXCR, one entry per CDR3 protein. The sample consists of around 470,000 distinct CDR3 sequences, around 20% of them appearing once. This receptor was obtained from an adult woman who had mild COVID-19 (a few samples of this study predate the infection). Cell type and time point are not known. Material for sequencing was PBMCs or a T cell subset sorted from them (not recorded which). The chain uses TRBV15 and TRBJ2-7; 10 positions match TRBD1. CDR3 region: CATSRGQGFNEQYF. The CDR3 bases are TGTGCCACCAGCAGGGGACAGGGGTTTAACGAGCAGTACTTC.